What follows describes a single T cell receptor (beta chain). Its antigen is currently unknown. These data come from a study of response to subunit inactivated influenza vaccine. TCRdb ran MiXCR on the RT-PCR reads and lists one entry per CDR3 protein. The sample lists over 400,000 distinct CDR3 sequences, approximately 9.9% occurring once. Study-level points and caveats: Each seasonal influenza vaccination, the authors suggested, recruits few new T cells.

This CDR3 contains 13 residues. V was pared by 7 bases and J by 4 bases, with 8 bases between. The sample consisted of PBMCs from blood, taken 40 to 50 days after vaccination. This chain connects TRBV12-3 or TRBV12-4 to TRBJ2-6; D ambiguous. This receptor was identified in a middle-aged man who received an inactivated influenza vaccine. In nucleotides, the CDR3 is TGTGCCAGCACTGTACCGGGGGCCAACGTCCTGACTTTC. It yields the protein CASTVPGANVLTF.